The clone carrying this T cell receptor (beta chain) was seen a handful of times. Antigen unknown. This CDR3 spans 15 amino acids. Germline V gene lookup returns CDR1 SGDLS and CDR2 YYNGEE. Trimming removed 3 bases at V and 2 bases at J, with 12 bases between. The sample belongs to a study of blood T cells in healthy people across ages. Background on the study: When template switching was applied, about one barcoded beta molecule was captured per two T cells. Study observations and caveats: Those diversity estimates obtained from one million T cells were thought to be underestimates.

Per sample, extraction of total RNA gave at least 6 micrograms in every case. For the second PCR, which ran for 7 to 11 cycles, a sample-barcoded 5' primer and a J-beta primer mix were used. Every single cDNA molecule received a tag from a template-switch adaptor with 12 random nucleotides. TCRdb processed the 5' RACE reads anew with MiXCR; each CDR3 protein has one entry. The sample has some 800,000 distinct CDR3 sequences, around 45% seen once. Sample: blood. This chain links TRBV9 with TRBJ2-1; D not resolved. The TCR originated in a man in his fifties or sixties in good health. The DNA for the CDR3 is TGTGCCAGCAGCGCCTCTTCACTGACCTACAATGAGCAGTTCTTC. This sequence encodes CASSASSLTYNEQFF.